This T cell receptor (beta chain) originates from a study of blood T cell repertoires in COVID-19. Study in general: COVID-19 samples, acute and convalescent, were from the United States, Italy and Spain. Sources were T cells, B-cell-depleted T cells, or PBMCs; the material itself was cDNA or gDNA.

The V gene lost 5 bases and the J gene lost 7 bases, with 18 bases spanning the gap. Germline CDR1 KGHDR, CDR2 SFDVKD. The CDR3 extends over 15 amino acids. Here immunoSEQ multiplex PCR was the method, and the copy in TCRdb shows in-frame clones only, minus some. Of fewer than 150,000 clones in the sample, more than 80% were seen once. This chain links TRBV24-1 with TRBJ2-3; possibly TRBD1 for D (6 bases). The TCR was taken from a human donor in a cohort sampled during active COVID-19. Sequencing input: peripheral blood. The CDR3 nucleotides are TGTGCCACCAGTGGCACAGGGCCTTTGAAGAATACGCAGTATTTT. The encoded protein is CATSGTGPLKNTQYF.